One sample yielded the 9 T cell receptor beta chains listed below, sequenced in a study of graft-versus-host responses after intestinal transplantation. Sequenced by immunoSEQ multiplex PCR; TCRdb stores in-frame clones only, minus some. The profile shows about 25,000 clones, about 93% of them singletons. The sequences come from PBMCs, collected around 29 days after intestinal transplant. These TCRs come from a human patient who received an intestinal transplant, so some T cells may come from the graft donor.

Worth noting for this clone: Sequence at one end of the junction differs from germline and may be a read error. The V and J genes are TRBV5-1 and TRBJ2-3; 8 bases match TRBD2. Germline-derived CDR1 and CDR2 are SGHRS and YFSETQ. This CDR3 region has 17 residues. DNA of the CDR3: TGCGCCAGCAGCTTGGATTTAGCGGGGCCCGGCACAGATATGCAGTATTTT. Encoded protein: CASSLDLAGPGTDMQYF.

The CDR3 bases are TGTGCCAGCAGCTTAGGGAATCAGCCCCAGCATTTT. This sequence encodes CASSLGNQPQHF. The rearrangement joins TRBV7-9 to TRBJ1-5; no clear D. Per germline, CDR1 SEHNR and CDR2 FQNEAQ (reference sequence). V was clipped by 1 base and J by 4 bases, with 2 bases between them. The CDR3 is made up of 12 amino acids.

The V call is TRBV5-3, the J call TRBJ1-5; the match to TRBD1 covers 7 bases. TRBV5-3 is an ORF, with its function uncertain. There are 15 residues in the CDR3. J was trimmed by 2 bases and V by 2 bases; bases with no gene match: 4. CDR3 coding DNA: TGTGCCAGAAGCTTACAGGGGTCGGGCAATCAGCCCCAGCATTTT. Residues: CARSLQGSGNQPQHF.

The rearrangement joins TRBV4-1 to TRBJ1-4, with D possibly matching TRBD1 (6 bases). V was trimmed by 0 bases and J by 5 bases, leaving 16 bases between them. There are 17 residues in the CDR3. Germline CDR1 is MGHRA and CDR2 is YSYEKL. The CDR3: CASSQDAGGVYNEKLFF. DNA of the CDR3: TGCGCCAGCAGCCAAGATGCTGGGGGCGTTTACAATGAAAAACTGTTTTTT.

The chain is built from TRBV2 and TRBJ1-2; 9 bases fit TRBD1. CDR1 SNHLY and CDR2 FYNNEI come from the germline V gene. V lost 2 bases to trimming and J lost 7 bases; unmatched junction nucleotides: 11. CDR3 length equals 16 residues. The CDR3 region is CASSELGQGRRSGYTF. CDR3 in DNA: TGTGCCAGCAGTGAATTAGGACAGGGGAGGAGATCTGGCTACACCTTC.

The J gene is TRBJ1-2, the V gene TRBV6-5, with TRBD1 as a possible D gene (6 bases). Germline V lookup: CDR1 MNHEY, CDR2 SVGAGI. The V gene lost 9 bases and the J gene lost 0 bases, with 17 bases spanning the gap. The CDR3 sequence is 15 residues long. CDR3 sequence reads: CASLARGEANYGYTF. The CDR3 DNA reads as TGTGCCAGTCTGGCGAGGGGGGAAGCTAACTATGGCTACACCTTC.

CDR3 amino acids: CASSVLAGLYNEQFF. The CDR3, as DNA: TGTGCCAGCAGCGTCCTAGCGGGGCTTTACAATGAGCAGTTCTTC. The genes are TRBV7-9 and TRBJ2-1; 9 bases are a match to TRBD2. Trimming cost V 5 bases and J 4 bases; bases outside gene matches: 6. CDR3 length: 15 amino acids. The V gene's germline CDR1 is SEHNR and CDR2 FQNEAQ (reference sequence).

The rearrangement uses TRBV27 and TRBJ1-1; D is uncertain. This CDR3 region has 13 residues. V was pared by 6 bases and J by 1 base, with 9 bases between. Germline assignment: CDR1 MNHEY and CDR2 SMNVEV (reference sequence). CDR3 sequence (DNA): TGTGCCAGCAGCCAGAACTGGAACACTGAAGCTTTCTTT. Encoded protein: CASSQNWNTEAFF.

The chain links TRBV28 to TRBJ2-3, with 7 bases identical to TRBD2. Losses at the gene ends were 4 bases for V and 5 bases for J; bases not matched to a gene: 12. CDR3 length: 16 residues. Germline assignment: CDR1 MDHEN and CDR2 SYDVKM. CDR3 bases: TGTGCCAGCAGTTCCCGGACTAGGCCTTTTCTAGATACGCAGTATTTT. Translated: CASSSRTRPFLDTQYF.